The 6 T cell receptor beta chains below come from one sample, sequenced in a study of patients and donors after allogeneic stem cell transplantation. TCRdb reanalysed the RT-PCR reads using MiXCR and keeps one entry per CDR3 protein. Of approximately 160,000 distinct CDR3 sequences in the sample, more than 20% are singletons; the top ten hold approximately 26%. Sample: blood, either unsorted or a sorted T cell fraction (not recorded which). Source of these receptors: a human donor who was either an allogeneic HSCT recipient or a stem cell or donor lymphocyte infusion donor (not recorded which). It is not recorded whose cells these are; they may come from a transplant donor.

This chain connects TRBV5-5 to TRBJ2-3; D remains ambiguous. Deletions cut 1 base from V and 7 bases from J, with 10 bases between. The length of the CDR3 is 13 residues. Germline CDR1 is SGHKS and CDR2 is YYEKEE (reference sequence). The CDR3 here is CASSLISMNTQYF. The CDR3 nucleotides are TGTGCCAGCAGCTTGATATCCATGAATACGCAGTATTTT.

V usage is TRBV20-1 and J usage is TRBJ2-7, with unresolved D. The V gene's germline CDR1 is DFQATT and CDR2 SNEGSKA (reference sequence). V was clipped by 3 bases and J by 4 bases, with 16 bases between them. This CDR3 is built from 14 residues. The CDR3 DNA reads TGCAGTGCTAGCAGGACCGAACCTCCTTACGAGCAGTACTTC. This sequence encodes CSASRTEPPYEQYF.

This clonotype was seen a handful of times. The chain carries TRBV12-3 or TRBV12-4 and TRBJ1-6; D remains ambiguous. V lost 5 bases and J lost 6, with 17 bases in between. This CDR3 has 16 amino acids. The DNA for the CDR3 is TGTGCCAGCAGTATTATGTGGGGAGGGAGTAATTCACCCCTCCACTTT. Its translation: CASSIMWGGSNSPLHF.

This clonotype was counted between two and nine times. This rearrangement joins TRBV12-3 or TRBV12-4 to TRBJ1-2, with D uncertain. This CDR3 comprises 17 residues. Trimming shortened V by 2 bases and J by 0 bases, and 16 bases separated the two germline ends. Here the CDR3 DNA reads TGTGCCAGCAGTTTAATCCCGCGCAGGACGACTAACTATGGCTACACCTTC. This codes for CASSLIPRRTTNYGYTF.

There are many counts of this clonotype. The chain links TRBV6-5 to TRBJ1-2; the D gene is possibly TRBD1 (5 bases). CDR3 size: 15 residues. With 5 bases removed from V and 6 bases from J, the gap between germline ends came to 19 bases. Germline V lookup: CDR1 MNHEY, CDR2 SVGAGI. The CDR3 DNA reads TGTGCCAGCAGTGTCCCCGGGACCCTAATCGATGGCTACACCTTC. Protein: CASSVPGTLIDGYTF.

The chain is built from TRBV5-1 and TRBJ2-1; unclear D gene. The V and J ends lost 2 bases and 6 bases respectively, with 6 bases between them. In germline, CDR1 is SGHRS, CDR2 YFSETQ. This CDR3 has 12 residues. The CDR3 DNA follows: TGCGCCAGCAGCTTTTGGAGCAATGAGCAGTTCTTC. Protein product: CASSFWSNEQFF.